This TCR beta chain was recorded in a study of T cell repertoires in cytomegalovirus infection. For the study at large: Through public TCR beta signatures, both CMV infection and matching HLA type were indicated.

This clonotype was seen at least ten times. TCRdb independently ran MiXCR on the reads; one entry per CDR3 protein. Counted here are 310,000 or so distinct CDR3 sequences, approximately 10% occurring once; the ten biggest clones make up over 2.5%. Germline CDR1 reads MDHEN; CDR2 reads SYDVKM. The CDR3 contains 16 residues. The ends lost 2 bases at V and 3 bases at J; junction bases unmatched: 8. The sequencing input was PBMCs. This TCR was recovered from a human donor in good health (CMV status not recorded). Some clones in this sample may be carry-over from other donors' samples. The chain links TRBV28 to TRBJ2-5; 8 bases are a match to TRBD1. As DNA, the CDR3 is TGTGCCAGCAGTTTAACAGGGGGTATAGGAAAAGAGACCCAGTACTTC. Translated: CASSLTGGIGKETQYF.